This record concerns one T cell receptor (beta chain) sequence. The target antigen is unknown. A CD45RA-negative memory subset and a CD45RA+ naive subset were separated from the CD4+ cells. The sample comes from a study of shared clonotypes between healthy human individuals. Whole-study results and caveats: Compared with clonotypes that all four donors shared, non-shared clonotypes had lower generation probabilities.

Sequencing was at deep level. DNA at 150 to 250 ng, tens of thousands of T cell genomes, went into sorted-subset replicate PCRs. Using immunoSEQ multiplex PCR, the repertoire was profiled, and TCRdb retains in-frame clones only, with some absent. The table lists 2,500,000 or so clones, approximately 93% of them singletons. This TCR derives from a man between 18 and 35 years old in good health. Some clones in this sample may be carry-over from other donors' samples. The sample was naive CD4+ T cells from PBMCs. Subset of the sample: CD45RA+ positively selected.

Here the CDR3 reads CASSLATLAGGTDTQYF. DNA for the CDR3: TGCGCCAGCAGCTTGGCAACCCTAGCGGGGGGCACAGATACGCAGTATTTT. The chain uses TRBV5-1 and TRBJ2-3; 10 nucleotides agree with TRBD2. The V gene end was trimmed by 0 bases and the J gene end by 1 base; junction bases not matched to a gene: 5. The germline gives CDR1 SGHRS, CDR2 YFSETQ. CDR3 size: 17 residues.